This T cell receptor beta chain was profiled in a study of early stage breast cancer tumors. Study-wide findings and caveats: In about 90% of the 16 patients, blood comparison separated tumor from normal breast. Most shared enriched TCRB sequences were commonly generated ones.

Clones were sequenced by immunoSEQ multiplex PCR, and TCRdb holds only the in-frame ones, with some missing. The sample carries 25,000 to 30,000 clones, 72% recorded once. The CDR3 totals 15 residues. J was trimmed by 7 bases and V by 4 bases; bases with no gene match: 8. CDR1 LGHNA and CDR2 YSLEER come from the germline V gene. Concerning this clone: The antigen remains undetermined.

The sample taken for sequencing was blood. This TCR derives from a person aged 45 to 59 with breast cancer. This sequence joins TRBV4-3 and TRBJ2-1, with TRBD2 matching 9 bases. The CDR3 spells CASSPSEREVNEQFF. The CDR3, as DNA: TGCGCCAGCAGCCCCTCGGAGCGGGAGGTAAATGAGCAGTTCTTC.